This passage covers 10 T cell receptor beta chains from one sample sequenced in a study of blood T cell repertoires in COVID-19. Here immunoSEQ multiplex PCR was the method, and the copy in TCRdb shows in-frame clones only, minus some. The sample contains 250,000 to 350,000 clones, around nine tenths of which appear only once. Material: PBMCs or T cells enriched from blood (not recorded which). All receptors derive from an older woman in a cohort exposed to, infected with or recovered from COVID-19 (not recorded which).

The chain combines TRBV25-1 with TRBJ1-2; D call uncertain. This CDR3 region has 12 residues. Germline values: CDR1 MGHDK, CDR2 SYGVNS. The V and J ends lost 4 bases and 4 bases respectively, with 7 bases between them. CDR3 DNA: TGTGCCAGCAGTGGGGGAGTCTATGGCTACACCTTC. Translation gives CASSGGVYGYTF.

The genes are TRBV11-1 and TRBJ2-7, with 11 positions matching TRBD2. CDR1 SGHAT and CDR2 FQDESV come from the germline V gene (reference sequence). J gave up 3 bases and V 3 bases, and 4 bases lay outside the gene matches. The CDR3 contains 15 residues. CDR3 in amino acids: CASSFVTSGSYEQYF. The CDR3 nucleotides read TGTGCCAGCAGCTTTGTAACTAGCGGGAGCTACGAGCAGTACTTC.

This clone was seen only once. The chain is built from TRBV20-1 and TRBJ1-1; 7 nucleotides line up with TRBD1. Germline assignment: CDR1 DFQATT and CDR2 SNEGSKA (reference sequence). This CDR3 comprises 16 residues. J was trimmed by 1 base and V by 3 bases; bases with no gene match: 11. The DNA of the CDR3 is TGCAGTGCTAGTGAAGGCAGGGGGGTTTGGAACACTGAAGCTTTCTTT. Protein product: CSASEGRGVWNTEAFF.

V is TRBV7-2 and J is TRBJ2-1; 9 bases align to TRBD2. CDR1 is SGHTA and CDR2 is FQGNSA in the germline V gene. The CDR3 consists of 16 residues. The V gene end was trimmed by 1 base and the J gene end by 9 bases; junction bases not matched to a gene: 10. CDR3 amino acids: CASSLGGTSRKGEQFF. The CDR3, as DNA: TGTGCCAGCAGCTTAGGGGGGACTAGCCGAAAGGGTGAGCAGTTCTTC.

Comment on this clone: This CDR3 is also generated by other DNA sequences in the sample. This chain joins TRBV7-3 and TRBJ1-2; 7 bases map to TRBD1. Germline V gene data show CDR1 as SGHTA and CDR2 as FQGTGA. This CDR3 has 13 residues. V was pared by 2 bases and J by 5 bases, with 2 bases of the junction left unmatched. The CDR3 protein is CASSLGTEYGYTF. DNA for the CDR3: TGTGCCAGCAGCTTAGGGACAGAGTATGGCTACACCTTC.

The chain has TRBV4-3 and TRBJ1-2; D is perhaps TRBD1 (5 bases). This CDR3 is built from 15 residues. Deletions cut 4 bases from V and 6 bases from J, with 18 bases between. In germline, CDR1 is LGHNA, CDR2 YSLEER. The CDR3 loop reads CASSPQPGLRDGYTF. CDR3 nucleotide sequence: TGCGCCAGCAGCCCCCAGCCGGGACTAAGGGATGGCTACACCTTC.

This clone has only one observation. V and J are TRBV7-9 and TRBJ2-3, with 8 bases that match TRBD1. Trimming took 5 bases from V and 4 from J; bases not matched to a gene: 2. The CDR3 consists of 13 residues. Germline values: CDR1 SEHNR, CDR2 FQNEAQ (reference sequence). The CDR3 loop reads CASSLTGADTQYF. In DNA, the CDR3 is TGTGCCAGCAGCCTGACAGGGGCAGATACGCAGTATTTT.

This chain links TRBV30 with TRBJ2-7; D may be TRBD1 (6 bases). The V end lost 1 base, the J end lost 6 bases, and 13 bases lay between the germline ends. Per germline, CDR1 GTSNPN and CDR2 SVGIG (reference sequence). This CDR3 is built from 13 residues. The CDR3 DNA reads TGTGCCTGGAGTGGGGGGCTAGAGAGCGAGCAGTACTTC. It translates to CAWSGGLESEQYF.

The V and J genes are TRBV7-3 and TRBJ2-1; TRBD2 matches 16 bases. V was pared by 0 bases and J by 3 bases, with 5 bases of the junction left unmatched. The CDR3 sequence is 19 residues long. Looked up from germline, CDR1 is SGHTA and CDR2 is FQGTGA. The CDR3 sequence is CASSLTGTSGRADYNEQFF. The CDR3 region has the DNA TGTGCCAGCAGCTTAACCGGGACTAGCGGGAGGGCCGACTACAATGAGCAGTTCTTC.

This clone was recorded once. The CDR3 region is CSVEGQMNTGELFF. The CDR3 DNA is TGCAGCGTTGAAGGACAGATGAACACCGGGGAGCTGTTTTTT. The chain joins TRBV29-1 to TRBJ2-2, with D maybe TRBD1 (5 bases). CDR1 is SQVTM, CDR2 ANQGSEA, per germline. V was shortened by 1 base and J by 1 base, with 7 bases between the two germline ends. CDR3 length: 14 residues.